This T cell receptor (beta chain) was found in a study of cytomegalovirus exposure and HLA in healthy donors. The CDR3 runs to 15 residues. CDR1 SQVTM and CDR2 ANQGSEA come from the germline V gene. Details on this clone: One junction end disagrees with the germline gene, perhaps due to a read error.

Some clones are missing from TCRdb's copy, which holds only in-frame ones; the method was immunoSEQ multiplex PCR. The table records over 200,000 clones, 88% of them present only once. The sample consisted of PBMCs. This chain uses TRBV29-1 with TRBJ2-3; tentatively, D is TRBD1 (6 bases). This clonotype originated in a woman aged 18-35 years in good health and CMV-seronegative. The DNA of the CDR3 is TGCAGCGTCGAAGAGACCGGGACACCATGGGTTACGCAGTATTTT. Residues: CSVEETGTPWVTQYF.